The clone carrying this T cell receptor beta chain was observed a handful of times. Each CDR3 protein is one row after TCRdb ran MiXCR on the 5' RACE reads. The repertoire consists of around 1.7 million distinct CDR3 sequences, with less than 35% occurring once and the leading ten covering 0.27%. V was pared by 0 bases and J by 2 bases, with 8 bases between. CDR3 size: 15 residues. Germline loops: CDR1 SGHRS, CDR2 YFSETQ. The data were taken from a study of identical twins. Sequenced sample: cord blood. The TCR sequence derives from a newborn girl in good health. This chain connects TRBV5-1 to TRBJ1-4; D is unresolved. CDR3 protein: CASSLEVGTNEKLFF. CDR3 in DNA: TGCGCCAGCAGCTTGGAAGTCGGGACTAATGAAAAACTGTTTTTT.